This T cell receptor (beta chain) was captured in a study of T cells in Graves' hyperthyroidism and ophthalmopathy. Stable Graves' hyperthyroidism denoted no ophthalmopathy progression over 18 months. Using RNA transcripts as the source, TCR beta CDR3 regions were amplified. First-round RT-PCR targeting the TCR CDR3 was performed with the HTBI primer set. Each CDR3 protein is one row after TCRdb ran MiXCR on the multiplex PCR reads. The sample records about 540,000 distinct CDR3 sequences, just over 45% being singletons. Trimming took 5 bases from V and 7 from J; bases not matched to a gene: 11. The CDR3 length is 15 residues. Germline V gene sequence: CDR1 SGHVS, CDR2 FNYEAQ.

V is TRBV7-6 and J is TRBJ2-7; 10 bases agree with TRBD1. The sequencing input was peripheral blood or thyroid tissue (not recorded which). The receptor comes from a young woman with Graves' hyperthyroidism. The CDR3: CASSRDRGYYVEQYF. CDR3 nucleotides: TGTGCCAGCAGCCGGGACAGGGGATATTACGTAGAGCAGTACTTC.